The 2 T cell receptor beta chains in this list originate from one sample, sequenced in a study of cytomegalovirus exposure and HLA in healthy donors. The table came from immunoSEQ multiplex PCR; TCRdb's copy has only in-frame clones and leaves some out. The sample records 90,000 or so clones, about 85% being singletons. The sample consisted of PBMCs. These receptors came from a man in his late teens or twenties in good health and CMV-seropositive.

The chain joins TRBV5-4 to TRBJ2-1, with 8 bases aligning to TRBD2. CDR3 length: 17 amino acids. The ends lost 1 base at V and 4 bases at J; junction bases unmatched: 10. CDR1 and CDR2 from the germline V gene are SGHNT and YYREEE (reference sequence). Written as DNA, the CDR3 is TGTGCCAGCAGCTTGAGGGGAGCGGGAGTGGCATACAATGAGCAGTTCTTC. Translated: CASSLRGAGVAYNEQFF. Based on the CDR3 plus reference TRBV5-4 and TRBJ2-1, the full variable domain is ETGVTQSPTHLIKTRGQQVTLRCSSQSGHNTVSWYQQALGQGPQFIFQYYREEENGRGNFPPRFSGLQFPNYSSELNVNALELDDSALYLCASSLRGAGVAYNEQFFGPGTRLTVL.

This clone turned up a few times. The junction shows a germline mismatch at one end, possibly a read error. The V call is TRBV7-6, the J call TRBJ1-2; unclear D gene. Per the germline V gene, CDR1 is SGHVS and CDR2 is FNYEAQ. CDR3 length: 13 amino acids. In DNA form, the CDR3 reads TGTGCCAGCAGCTCGACTGGCGACCCTTACCTTGCCTTC. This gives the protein CASSSTGDPYLAF.